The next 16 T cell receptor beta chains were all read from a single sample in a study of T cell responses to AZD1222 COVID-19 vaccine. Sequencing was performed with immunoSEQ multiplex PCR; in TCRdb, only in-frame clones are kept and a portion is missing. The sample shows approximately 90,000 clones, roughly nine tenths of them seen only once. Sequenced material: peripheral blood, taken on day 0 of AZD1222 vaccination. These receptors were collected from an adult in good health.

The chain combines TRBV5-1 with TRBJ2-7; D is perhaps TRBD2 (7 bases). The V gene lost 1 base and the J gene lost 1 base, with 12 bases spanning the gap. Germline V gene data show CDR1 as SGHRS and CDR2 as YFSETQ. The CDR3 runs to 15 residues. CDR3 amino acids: CASSLIQGGSYEQYF. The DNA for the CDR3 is TGCGCCAGCAGCTTGATACAGGGAGGGTCCTACGAGCAGTACTTC.

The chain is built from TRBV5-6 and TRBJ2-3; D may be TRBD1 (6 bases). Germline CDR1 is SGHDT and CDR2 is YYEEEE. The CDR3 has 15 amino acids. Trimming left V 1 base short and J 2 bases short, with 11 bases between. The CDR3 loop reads CASSLQTGYTDTQYF. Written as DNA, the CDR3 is TGTGCCAGCAGCTTGCAGACAGGTTACACAGATACGCAGTATTTT.

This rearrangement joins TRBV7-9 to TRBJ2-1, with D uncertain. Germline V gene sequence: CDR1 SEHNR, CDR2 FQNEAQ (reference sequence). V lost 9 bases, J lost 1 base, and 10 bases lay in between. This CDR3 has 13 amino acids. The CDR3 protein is CASASTSYNEQFF. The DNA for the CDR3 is TGTGCCAGTGCGAGTACATCCTACAATGAGCAGTTCTTC.

Here the CDR3 reads CASSSDLTTVGEAFF. CDR3 sequence (DNA): TGTGCCAGCAGTTCCGACCTTACAACTGTGGGTGAAGCTTTCTTT. The chain uses TRBV6-2 or TRBV6-3 and TRBJ1-1; no firm D call. The CDR3 is 15 amino acids. V lost 4 bases to trimming and J lost 7 bases, with 19 bases between them. Germline lookup yields CDR1 MNHEY and CDR2 SVGEGT.

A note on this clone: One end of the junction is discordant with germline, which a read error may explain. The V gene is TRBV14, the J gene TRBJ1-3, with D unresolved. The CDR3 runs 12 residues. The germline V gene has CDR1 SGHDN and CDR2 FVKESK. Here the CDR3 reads CASSQAGRKWDF. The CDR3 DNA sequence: TGTGCCAGCAGCCAAGCTGGCCGCAAATGGGATTTT.

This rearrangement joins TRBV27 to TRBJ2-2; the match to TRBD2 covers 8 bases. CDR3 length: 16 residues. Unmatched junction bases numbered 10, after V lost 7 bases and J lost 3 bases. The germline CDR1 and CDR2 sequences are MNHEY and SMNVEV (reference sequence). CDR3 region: CASTKRELQYTGELFF. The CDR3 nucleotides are TGTGCCAGCACAAAGCGGGAGCTCCAGTACACCGGGGAGCTGTTTTTT.

The CDR3 bases are TGTGCCAGCAGCTTACAGGGACTCAGCAATCAGCCCCAGCATTTT. Encoded protein: CASSLQGLSNQPQHF. This sequence joins TRBV6-2 or TRBV6-3 and TRBJ1-5; D might be TRBD1 (6 bases). This CDR3 has 15 amino acids. CDR1 is MNHEY and CDR2 is SVGEGT in the germline V gene. Between the trimmed V and J ends, which lost 6 bases and 1 base, there was a span of 13 bases.

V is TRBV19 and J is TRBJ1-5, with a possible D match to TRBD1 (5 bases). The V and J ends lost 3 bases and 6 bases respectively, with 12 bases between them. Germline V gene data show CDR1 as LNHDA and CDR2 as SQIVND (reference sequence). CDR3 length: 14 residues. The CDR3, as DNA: TGTGCCAGTAGTATCGCCGCGGGGGGTCAGCCCCAGCATTTT. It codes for CASSIAAGGQPQHF.

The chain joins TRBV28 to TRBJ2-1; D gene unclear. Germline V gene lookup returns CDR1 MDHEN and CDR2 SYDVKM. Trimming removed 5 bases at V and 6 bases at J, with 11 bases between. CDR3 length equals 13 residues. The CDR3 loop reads CASSAASTNEQFF. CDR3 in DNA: TGTGCCAGCAGTGCAGCGTCGACCAATGAGCAGTTCTTC.

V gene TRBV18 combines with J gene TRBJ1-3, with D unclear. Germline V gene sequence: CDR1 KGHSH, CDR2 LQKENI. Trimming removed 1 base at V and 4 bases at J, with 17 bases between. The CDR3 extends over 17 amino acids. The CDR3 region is CASSPLGGFLSGNTIYF. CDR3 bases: TGTGCCAGCTCACCACTTGGCGGGTTCCTTTCAGGAAACACCATATATTTT.

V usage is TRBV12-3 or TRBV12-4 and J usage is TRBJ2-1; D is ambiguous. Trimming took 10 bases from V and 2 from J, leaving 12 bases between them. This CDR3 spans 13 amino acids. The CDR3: CATPCGPYNEQFF. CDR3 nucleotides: TGTGCCACCCCGTGCGGTCCCTACAATGAGCAGTTCTTC.

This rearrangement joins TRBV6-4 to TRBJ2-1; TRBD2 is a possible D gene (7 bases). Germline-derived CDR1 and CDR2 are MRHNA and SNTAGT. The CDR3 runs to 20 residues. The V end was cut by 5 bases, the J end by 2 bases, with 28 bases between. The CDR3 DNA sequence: TGTGCCAGCAGTTCCATAGCGGGCGGCCGATACGGGGGCGCCTACAATGAGCAGTTCTTC. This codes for CASSSIAGGRYGGAYNEQFF.

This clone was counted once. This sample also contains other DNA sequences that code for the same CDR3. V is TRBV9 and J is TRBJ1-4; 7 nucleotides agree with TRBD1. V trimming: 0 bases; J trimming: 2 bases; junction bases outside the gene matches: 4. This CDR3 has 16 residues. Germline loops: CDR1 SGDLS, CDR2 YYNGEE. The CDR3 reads CASSVATGRTNEKLFF. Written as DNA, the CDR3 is TGTGCCAGCAGCGTAGCGACAGGGAGGACTAATGAAAAACTGTTTTTT.

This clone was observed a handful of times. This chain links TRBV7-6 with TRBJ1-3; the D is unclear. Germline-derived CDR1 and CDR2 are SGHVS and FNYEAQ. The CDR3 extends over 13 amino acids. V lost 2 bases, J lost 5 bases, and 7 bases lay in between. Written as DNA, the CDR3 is TGTGCCAGCAGCTTAACTATAAGAAACACCATATATTTT. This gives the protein CASSLTIRNTIYF.

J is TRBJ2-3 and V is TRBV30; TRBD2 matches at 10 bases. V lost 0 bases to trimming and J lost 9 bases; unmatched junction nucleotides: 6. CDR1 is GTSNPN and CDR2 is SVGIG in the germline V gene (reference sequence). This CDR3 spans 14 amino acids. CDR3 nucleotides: TGTGCCTGGAGTGTATTAGCGGGGGGCGAAACGCAGTATTTT. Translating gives CAWSVLAGGETQYF.

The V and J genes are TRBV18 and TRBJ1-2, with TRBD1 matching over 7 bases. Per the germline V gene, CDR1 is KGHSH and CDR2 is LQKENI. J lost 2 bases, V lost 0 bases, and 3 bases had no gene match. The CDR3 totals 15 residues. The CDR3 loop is CASSPPGQENYGYTF. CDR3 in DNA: TGTGCCAGCTCACCACCTGGACAGGAGAACTATGGCTACACCTTC.